The 9 T cell receptor beta chains in this list originate from one sample, sequenced in a study of blood T cell repertoires in COVID-19. This table comes from immunoSEQ multiplex PCR, and its TCRdb copy is limited to in-frame clones, with some not included. In the table there are about 200,000 clones, around 90% of which are singletons. Material for sequencing was PBMCs or T cells enriched from blood (not recorded which). These receptors were taken from a man aged 30 to 45 who had recovered from COVID-19.

This clone showed up just a few times. The chain recombines TRBV7-9 with TRBJ1-4, with 8 positions matching TRBD1. This CDR3 has 14 residues. J gave up 8 bases and V 5 bases, and 7 bases lay outside the gene matches. Germline values: CDR1 SEHNR, CDR2 FQNEAQ (reference sequence). The CDR3: CASSRGQGGEKLFF. CDR3 DNA sequence: TGTGCCAGCAGCCGAGGACAGGGTGGCGAAAAACTGTTTTTT.

The V gene is TRBV5-6, the J gene TRBJ2-7; 7 positions match TRBD1. Germline CDR1 and CDR2: SGHDT and YYEEEE. The V gene end was trimmed by 4 bases and the J gene end by 6 bases; junction bases not matched to a gene: 10. The CDR3 extends over 14 amino acids. CDR3: CASSTDTGAGEQYF. The DNA of the CDR3 is TGTGCCAGCAGCACCGATACAGGGGCCGGCGAGCAGTACTTC.

The chain has TRBV5-6 and TRBJ2-1; 12 nucleotides line up with TRBD2. CDR3 length equals 16 residues. The V segment lost 4 bases and the J segment 4 bases; nucleotides outside the gene matches: 6. Germline V gene sequence: CDR1 SGHDT, CDR2 YYEEEE. The CDR3 sequence: CASSPGLAGNYNEQFF. The CDR3, as DNA: TGTGCCAGCAGCCCGGGACTAGCGGGCAATTACAATGAGCAGTTCTTC.

The V and J genes are TRBV7-9 and TRBJ2-1; weak D call: TRBD1 (6 bases). The germline V gene encodes CDR1 SEHNR and CDR2 FQNEAQ (reference sequence). V was cut by 1 base and J by 2 bases, with 15 bases left in between. This CDR3 has 17 amino acids. The CDR3 sequence: CASSLGLRGSTYNEQFF. The CDR3 region has the DNA TGTGCCAGCAGCTTAGGCCTCAGGGGAAGCACCTACAATGAGCAGTTCTTC.

There are a few counts of this clone. This chain uses TRBV11-2 with TRBJ2-2; 11 bases map to TRBD2. Per germline, CDR1 SGHAT and CDR2 FQNNGV. The CDR3 has 16 amino acids. After removal of 5 bases from V and 7 bases from J, the junction contained 9 bases not matched to a gene. The CDR3 spells CASSPPSGGYIGELFF. The CDR3 coding sequence is TGTGCCAGCAGCCCTCCTAGCGGGGGGTATATCGGGGAGCTGTTTTTT.

This chain uses TRBV15 with TRBJ2-7; TRBD1 might be the D (5 bases). Trimming cost V 9 bases and J 3 bases, with 15 bases left between them. CDR1 LNHNV and CDR2 YYDKDF come from the germline V gene (reference sequence). CDR3 length equals 13 residues. The CDR3 sequence: CATATDTGYEQYF. CDR3 sequence (DNA): TGTGCCACAGCGACAGATACAGGCTACGAGCAGTACTTC.

This rearrangement joins TRBV5-8 to TRBJ2-4, with D possibly being TRBD1 (6 bases). There are 17 residues in the CDR3. The germline V and J ends were trimmed by 1 base and 0 bases, with 14 bases remaining between them. Germline loops: CDR1 SGHTS, CDR2 YDEGEE. This CDR3 is CASSLRGRMLAKNIQYF. CDR3 coding DNA: TGTGCCAGCAGCTTGAGGGGGAGAATGCTAGCCAAAAACATTCAGTACTTC.

The chain joins TRBV27 to TRBJ2-5, with a tentative D call TRBD2 (5 bases). Trimming stripped 3 bases from V and 5 bases from J, with 16 bases between. The CDR3 sequence is 15 residues long. Per the germline V gene, CDR1 is MNHEY and CDR2 is SMNVEV (reference sequence). The CDR3 DNA sequence: TGTGCCAGCAGTTTCTCTTGGGGAGACGGGGAGACCCAGTACTTC. Protein: CASSFSWGDGETQYF.

The chain recombines TRBV18 with TRBJ2-1; 7 nucleotides line up with TRBD2. Germline CDR1 and CDR2: KGHSH and LQKENI. V shed 4 bases and J 8 bases; nucleotides not matched to a gene: 11. The CDR3 is made up of 15 amino acids. The CDR3 DNA reads as TGTGCCAGCTCACGCTCCACCGGGACTACGGATGAGCAGTTCTTC. Translating gives CASSRSTGTTDEQFF.